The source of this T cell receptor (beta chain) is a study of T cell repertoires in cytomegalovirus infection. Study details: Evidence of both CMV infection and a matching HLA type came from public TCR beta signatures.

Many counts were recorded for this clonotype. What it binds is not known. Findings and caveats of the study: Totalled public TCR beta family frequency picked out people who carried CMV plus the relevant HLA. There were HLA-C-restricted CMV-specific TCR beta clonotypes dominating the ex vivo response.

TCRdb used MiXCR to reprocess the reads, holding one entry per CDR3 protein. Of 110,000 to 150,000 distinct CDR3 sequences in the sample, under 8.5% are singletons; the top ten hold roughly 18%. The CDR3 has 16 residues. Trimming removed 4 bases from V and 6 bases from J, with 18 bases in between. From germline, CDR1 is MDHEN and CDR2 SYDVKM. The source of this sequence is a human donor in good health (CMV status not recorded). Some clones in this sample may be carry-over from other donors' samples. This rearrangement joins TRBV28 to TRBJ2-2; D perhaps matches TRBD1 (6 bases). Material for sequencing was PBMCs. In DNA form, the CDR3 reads TGTGCCAGCAGTTCGATAAACAGGGTCGCGGCCGGGGAGCTGTTTTTT. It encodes CASSSINRVAAGELFF. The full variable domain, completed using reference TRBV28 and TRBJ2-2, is DVKVTQSSRYLVKRTGEKVFLECVQDMDHENMFWYRQDPGLGLRLIYFSYDVKMKEKGDIPEGYSVSREKKERFSLILESASTNQTSMYLCASSSINRVAAGELFFGEGSRLTVL.